These T cell receptor beta chains were read from a single sample in a study of radiation and T cells in renal cell carcinoma. TCRdb keeps only in-frame clones here, not all; method: immunoSEQ multiplex PCR. The profile shows roughly 120,000 clones, around 84% of them singletons. The sample consisted of blood, taken from a patient whose treatment included radiotherapy and nephrectomy. The receptors originated from a woman aged 55-75 years with renal cell carcinoma. The CDR3 runs from the conserved cysteine through the conserved F or W. Fields, in order: D gene, J gene, V gene, clone size, CDR3 DNA, CDR3 protein. D genes are given only for firm matches. Rows give clone size only sometimes, using once, few, many, or a class for an expanded clone.

NA	TRBJ2-7	TRBV14	few	TGTGCCAGCAGGGCGAATACCGTATACGAGCAGTACTTC	CASRANTVYEQYF
NA	TRBJ2-1	TRBV7-7	NA	TGTGCTAGCAGTCCTAGTCAGGGTCGTGAGCAGTTCTTC	CASSPSQGREQFF
TRBD1	TRBJ1-1	TRBV28	NA	TGTGCCAGCAGTTTGAAGGGGGCTTGGACTGAAGCTTTCTTT	CASSLKGAWTEAFF
NA	TRBJ1-2	TRBV5-6	NA	TGTGCCAGCAGCTTCGTTGAAGGGGAGTACTATGGCTACACCTTC	CASSFVEGEYYGYTF
TRBD2	TRBJ2-3	TRBV29-1	NA	TGCAGCGTGCGGCGCCTAGCGGACACAGATACGCAGTATTTT	CSVRRLADTDTQYF
NA	TRBJ2-7	TRBV5-6	NA	TGTGCCAGCAGCTCTTCAGGGGCCTACGAGCAGTACTTC	CASSSSGAYEQYF
NA	TRBJ1-6	TRBV6-1	NA	TGTGCCAGCACGCAGGGCGCGGCACCCCTCCACTTT	CASTQGAAPLHF
NA	TRBJ1-5	TRBV2	NA	TGTGCCAGCAGTGAAGAAAGAACAGGGTATAGCAATCAGCCCCAGCATTTT	CASSEERTGYSNQPQHF
NA	TRBJ1-1	TRBV9	NA	TGTGCCAGCAGCTTATCGGGACTGAACACTGAAGCTTTCTTT	CASSLSGLNTEAFF
NA	TRBJ1-3	TRBV9	NA	TGTGCCAGCAGCCCGGTCGAATATAACACCATATATTTT	CASSPVEYNTIYF
TRBD1	TRBJ1-2	TRBV2	NA	TGTGCCAGCAGTGGGGGACAGTTTTTTAACTATGGCTACACCTTC	CASSGGQFFNYGYTF
NA	TRBJ2-1	TRBV29-1	NA	TGCAGCGTTAGATTGGGCATATCGAGTGATGAGCAGTTCTTC	CSVRLGISSDEQFF